This T cell receptor beta chain was sequenced during a study of molecular identifiers for immune sequencing clone quantification. V gave up 5 bases and J gave up 6 bases, with 19 bases separating them. Germline V gene sequence: CDR1 LNHNV, CDR2 YYDKDF (reference sequence). The CDR3 covers 15 residues. TCRdb fed the PCR reads into MiXCR, producing one record per CDR3 protein. The table has under 350,000 distinct CDR3 sequences, roughly a quarter seen once. Findings and caveats of the study: In naive cells, clones above 20 RNA copies held under 1% of molecules, whereas in effector cells they held over 98%.

This clonotype has a single count. The antigen is unknown. Naive CD8 libraries used about 18,000 to 1,100,000 sorted cells and 10%, 30% or 50% RNA. What was sequenced was naive CD8+ T cells from blood, with Jurkat cell RNA spiked in. Subset specified: FACS-sorted CD8+CD4-CCR7+CD45RA+ naive T cells. This TCR came from a human donor in good health. Some libraries in this study had Jurkat cell RNA spiked in. The chain uses TRBV15 and TRBJ1-1; TRBD1 might be the D (5 bases). The CDR3 DNA follows: TGTGCCACCAGCCCGAGGGACCGGACTTACCCTGAAGCTTTCTTT. Translating gives CATSPRDRTYPEAFF.